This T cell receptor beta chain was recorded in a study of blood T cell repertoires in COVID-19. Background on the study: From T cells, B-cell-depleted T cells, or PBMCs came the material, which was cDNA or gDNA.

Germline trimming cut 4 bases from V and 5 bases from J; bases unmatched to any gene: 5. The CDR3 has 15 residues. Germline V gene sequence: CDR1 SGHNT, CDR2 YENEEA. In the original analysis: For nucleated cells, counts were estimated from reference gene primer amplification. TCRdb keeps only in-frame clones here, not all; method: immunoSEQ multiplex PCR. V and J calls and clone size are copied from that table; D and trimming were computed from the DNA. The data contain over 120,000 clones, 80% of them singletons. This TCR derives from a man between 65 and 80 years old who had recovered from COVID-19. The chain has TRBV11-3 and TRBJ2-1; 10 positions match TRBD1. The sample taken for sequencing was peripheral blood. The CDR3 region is CASSSGQGGDNEQFF. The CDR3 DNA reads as TGTGCCAGCAGCTCCGGACAGGGGGGCGACAATGAGCAGTTCTTC.